The entry that follows covers one T cell receptor beta chain sequence. These data are taken from a study of T cells in tuberculosis. Only in-frame clones appear in the TCRdb table, and some are missing; sequencing was by immunoSEQ multiplex PCR. The data show approximately 28,000 clones, about 92% seen once. This CDR3 region has 15 residues. CDR1 is SNHLY, CDR2 FYNNEI, per germline. V lost 7 bases, J lost 4 bases, and 17 bases lay in between. V gene TRBV2 combines with J gene TRBJ2-1; D is possibly TRBD2 (5 bases). This receptor was obtained from a donor aged 5-35 years with latent tuberculosis or without tuberculosis infection. Source material: PBMCs. The CDR3 here is CASMVMASRYNEQFF. The CDR3 DNA reads TGTGCCAGCATGGTTATGGCTAGCAGATACAATGAGCAGTTCTTC.